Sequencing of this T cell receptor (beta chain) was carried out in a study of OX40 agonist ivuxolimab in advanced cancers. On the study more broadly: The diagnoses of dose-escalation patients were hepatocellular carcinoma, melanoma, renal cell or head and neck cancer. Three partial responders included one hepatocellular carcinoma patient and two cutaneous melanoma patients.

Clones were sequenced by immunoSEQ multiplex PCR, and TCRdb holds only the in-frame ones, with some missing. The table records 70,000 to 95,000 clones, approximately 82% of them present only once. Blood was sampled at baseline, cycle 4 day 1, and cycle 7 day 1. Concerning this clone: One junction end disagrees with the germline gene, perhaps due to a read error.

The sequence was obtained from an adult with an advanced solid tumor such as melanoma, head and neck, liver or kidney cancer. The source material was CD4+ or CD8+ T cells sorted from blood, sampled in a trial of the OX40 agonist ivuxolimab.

DNA for the CDR3: TGTGCCTGGAGCCCGATAGGTTCTTATGCCTACACCTTC. It yields the protein CAWSPIGSYAYTF. The J gene is TRBJ1-2, the V gene TRBV30; no definite D call. This CDR3 has 13 residues. Germline-derived CDR1 and CDR2 are GTSNPN and SVGIG (reference sequence).